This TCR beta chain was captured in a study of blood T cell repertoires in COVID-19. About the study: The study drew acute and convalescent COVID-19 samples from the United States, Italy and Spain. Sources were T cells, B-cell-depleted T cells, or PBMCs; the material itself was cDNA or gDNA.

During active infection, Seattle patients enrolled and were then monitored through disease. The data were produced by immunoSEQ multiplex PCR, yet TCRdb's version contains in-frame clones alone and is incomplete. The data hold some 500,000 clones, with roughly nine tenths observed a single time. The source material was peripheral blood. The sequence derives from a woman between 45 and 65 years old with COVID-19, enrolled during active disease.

The CDR3 loop is CASSDSSGGAYNEQFF. CDR3 sequence (DNA): TGCGCCAGCAGTGATAGTAGCGGGGGGGCGTACAATGAGCAGTTCTTC. The rearrangement links TRBV10-2 to TRBJ2-1; TRBD2 matches at 11 bases. V was pared by 3 bases and J by 4 bases, with 5 bases of the junction left unmatched. The CDR3 is 16 residues long. CDR1 WSHSY and CDR2 SAAADI come from the germline V gene.